A single sample is the source of the 27 T cell receptor beta chains below, sequenced in a study of blood T cell repertoires in COVID-19 (dated by TCRdb to about 2020). Libraries were constructed by the immunoSEQ multiplex PCR assay. This immuneACCESS table, as held by TCRdb, lists in-frame sequences with V and J called but not all clones. Of the missing ones, under half trace to an unresolved V gene in checked studies; the others have no known cause. Counted in this sample were about 200,000 clones; around four fifths of them appeared once. Approximately 30% of the sample rests with the top ten. Material for sequencing was peripheral blood. These receptors were taken from a middle-aged man with acute or convalescent COVID-19.

The chain combines TRBV7-2 with TRBJ1-6, with D possibly matching TRBD1 (5 bases). The CDR3 is made up of 15 amino acids. V dropped 3 bases and J dropped 8 bases, with 14 bases sitting between them. CDR1 is SGHTA, CDR2 FQGNSA, per germline. For the CDR3, the DNA is TGTGCCAGCAGCTTCGGGCAGGGTGGATATTCACCCCTCCACTTT. It specifies CASSFGQGGYSPLHF. The full variable domain, completed using reference TRBV7-2 and TRBJ1-6, is GAGVSQSPSNKVTEKGKDVELRCDPISGHTALYWYRQSLGQGLEFLIYFQGNSAPDKSGLPSDRFSAERTGGSVSTLTIQRTQQEDSAVYLCASSFGQGGYSPLHFGNGTRLTVT.

The chain carries TRBV6-5 and TRBJ2-7, with TRBD2 identical over 9 bases. The ends lost 2 bases at V and 4 bases at J; junction bases unmatched: 6. Looked up from germline, CDR1 is MNHEY and CDR2 is SVGAGI. The length of the CDR3 is 15 residues. CDR3 in DNA: TGTGCCAGCAGTTACGGAGCGGGAGGAAAGTACGAGCAGTACTTC. It specifies CASSYGAGGKYEQYF.

The chain has TRBV19 and TRBJ2-7, with 9 nucleotides matching TRBD1. This CDR3 has 16 amino acids. The V gene end was trimmed by 3 bases and the J gene end by 4 bases; junction bases not matched to a gene: 10. Looked up from germline, CDR1 is LNHDA and CDR2 is SQIVND (reference sequence). The CDR3 is CASSIRPGQGLYEQYF. CDR3 DNA sequence: TGTGCCAGTAGTATTAGACCGGGACAGGGATTGTACGAGCAGTACTTC.

The genes are TRBV28 and TRBJ1-1; 10 bases map to TRBD1. V lost 3 bases, J lost 9 bases, and 4 bases stayed unmatched. CDR3 length: 13 amino acids. Germline lookup yields CDR1 MDHEN and CDR2 SYDVKM. CDR3 protein: CASSFDRGQKAFF. DNA of the CDR3: TGTGCCAGCAGTTTCGACAGGGGGCAAAAAGCTTTCTTT.

In DNA form, the CDR3 reads TGTGCCAGCAGTTATGAGGATAACACTGAAGCTTTCTTT. This sequence encodes CASSYEDNTEAFF. The chain combines TRBV6-5 with TRBJ1-1; D gene unclear. Germline V gene sequence: CDR1 MNHEY, CDR2 SVGAGI. The CDR3 contains 13 residues. Trimming removed 3 bases at V and 2 bases at J, with 7 bases between.

The J gene is TRBJ1-1, the V gene TRBV19; possible D gene TRBD1, 6 bases. V dropped 3 bases and J dropped 0 bases, with 8 bases sitting between them. This CDR3 region has 14 residues. The germline V gene has CDR1 LNHDA and CDR2 SQIVND (reference sequence). CDR3 coding DNA: TGTGCCAGTAGTATGAGGGGGATGAACACTGAAGCTTTCTTT. It yields the protein CASSMRGMNTEAFF.

This rearrangement joins TRBV11-2 to TRBJ1-5, with a tentative D call TRBD1 (5 bases). The CDR3 loop spans 15 amino acids. Trimming took 5 bases from V and 9 from J, leaving 20 bases between them. Per germline, CDR1 SGHAT and CDR2 FQNNGV. CDR3 nucleotide sequence: TGTGCCAGCAGCCGCGCTGGGGGGGGTCAATCGCCCCAGCATTTT. Translated, it gives CASSRAGGGQSPQHF. Looking up the rest from reference TRBV11-2 and TRBJ1-5 gives the full variable domain: EAGVAQSPRYKIIEKRQSVAFWCNPISGHATLYWYQQILGQGPKLLIQFQNNGVVDDSQLPKDRFSAERLKGVDSTLKIQPAKLEDSAVYLCASSRAGGGQSPQHFGDGTRLSIL.

The V call is TRBV5-6, the J call TRBJ1-4; D gene uncertain. The CDR3 consists of 15 residues. Trimming took 0 bases from V and 1 from J, leaving 7 bases between them. CDR1 and CDR2 from the germline V gene are SGHDT and YYEEEE. CDR3 amino acids: CASSLVAVTNEKLFF. The CDR3 DNA follows: TGTGCCAGCAGCTTGGTAGCAGTAACTAATGAAAAACTGTTTTTT.

The V gene is TRBV4-2, the J gene TRBJ2-2; TRBD2 aligns across 11 bases. The germline V gene encodes CDR1 LGHNA and CDR2 YNFKEQ. Trimming took 2 bases from V and 8 from J; bases not matched to a gene: 7. CDR3 length: 16 amino acids. CDR3: CASSQTGTSGEGELFF. The CDR3 DNA follows: TGTGCCAGCAGCCAAACCGGGACTAGCGGCGAGGGGGAGCTGTTTTTT.

The chain joins TRBV13 to TRBJ2-7, with D maybe TRBD2 (5 bases). The germline gives CDR1 PRHDT, CDR2 FYEKMQ (reference sequence). This CDR3 has 14 amino acids. Trimming shortened V by 0 bases and J by 2 bases, and 8 bases separated the two germline ends. CDR3 bases: TGTGCCAGCAGCTTAGGGCCGACTACCTACGAGCAGTACTTC. Its translation is CASSLGPTTYEQYF.

This clone has just a few counts. The chain employs TRBV9 and TRBJ1-2; 8 nucleotides agree with TRBD1. The germline V gene encodes CDR1 SGDLS and CDR2 YYNGEE. J was trimmed by 4 bases and V by 4 bases; bases with no gene match: 6. CDR3 size: 14 residues. The CDR3 DNA is TGTGCCAGCAGCCCCGGGCAGGGGGCCTATGGCTACACCTTC. Protein sequence: CASSPGQGAYGYTF.

V and J are TRBV6-5 and TRBJ1-5; D is perhaps TRBD1 (6 bases). V was cut by 10 bases and J by 2 bases, with 15 bases left in between. CDR1 MNHEY and CDR2 SVGAGI come from the germline V gene. The CDR3 is made up of 14 amino acids. CDR3 residues: CATQGAGGNQPQHF. DNA for the CDR3: TGTGCCACTCAAGGGGCAGGGGGCAATCAGCCCCAGCATTTT.

The chain has TRBV5-1 and TRBJ2-7; 8 nucleotides agree with TRBD1. With 4 bases clipped from V and 4 bases from J, the junction kept 10 bases outside the gene matches. The CDR3 sequence is 15 residues long. Per the germline V gene, CDR1 is SGHRS and CDR2 is YFSETQ. The CDR3 spells CASSVGQGVSYEQYF. The CDR3 DNA reads TGCGCCAGCAGCGTTGGACAGGGTGTTTCATACGAGCAGTACTTC.

J is TRBJ2-3 and V is TRBV9, with D perhaps TRBD1 (6 bases). V gave up 3 bases and J gave up 2 bases, with 22 bases separating them. Germline CDR1 SGDLS, CDR2 YYNGEE. This CDR3 comprises 18 residues. CDR3 nucleotide sequence: TGTGCCAGCAGCGCAGACTATCAGGGGAGAGTAATCACAGATACGCAGTATTTT. Residues: CASSADYQGRVITDTQYF.

This chain links TRBV2 with TRBJ1-2; perhaps TRBD1 as D (6 bases). The CDR3 is 14 residues long. CDR1 and CDR2 from the germline V gene are SNHLY and FYNNEI. The V end was cut by 4 bases, the J end by 8 bases, with 17 bases between. As DNA, the CDR3 is TGTGCCAGCAGTGTCTCGGCAAGGGGGGGCGGCTACACCTTC. Translating it yields CASSVSARGGGYTF.

The genes are TRBV6-5 and TRBJ1-1, with 7 bases aligning to TRBD1. There are 15 residues in the CDR3. Germline V CDR1 and CDR2: MNHEY, SVGAGI. Trimming at V came to 6 bases and at J to 5 bases, leaving 12 bases not matched to a gene. CDR3 nucleotide sequence: TGTGCCAGCAGCGGGACAGCCCGGATCCGGACTGAAGCTTTCTTT. Translated: CASSGTARIRTEAFF.

The chain links TRBV3-1 (or the pseudogene TRBV3-2) to TRBJ2-3; 14 nucleotides agree with TRBD2. The germline CDR1 and CDR2 sequences are LGHDT and YNNKEL (reference sequence). The J segment lost 3 bases and the V segment lost 3 bases, leaving 2 bases of the junction unmatched. The CDR3 length is 16 residues. This CDR3 is CASSQGLAGATDTQYF. The CDR3 DNA reads TGTGCCAGCAGCCAGGGACTAGCGGGAGCAACAGATACGCAGTATTTT.

This clone was seen more than once but under ten times. This chain joins TRBV11-1 and TRBJ2-5; 7 nucleotides agree with TRBD2. Germline values: CDR1 SGHAT, CDR2 FQDESV (reference sequence). The J segment lost 5 bases and the V segment lost 5 bases, leaving 5 bases of the junction unmatched. This CDR3 spans 13 amino acids. The CDR3 loop is CASSRDGGETQYF. DNA of the CDR3: TGTGCCAGCAGCCGTGACGGGGGGGAGACCCAGTACTTC. The full variable domain, its missing parts supplied by reference TRBV11-1 and TRBJ2-5, is EAEVAQSPRYKITEKSQAVAFWCDPISGHATLYWYRQILGQGPELLVQFQDESVVDDSQLPKDRFSAERLKGVDSTLKIQPAELGDSAMYLCASSRDGGETQYFGPGTRLLVL.

This clone was counted a few times. The chain couples TRBV18 to TRBJ2-7; the D gene is possibly TRBD1 (5 bases). Between the trimmed V and J ends, which lost 3 bases and 5 bases, there was a span of 14 bases. CDR3 length equals 14 residues. Looked up from germline, CDR1 is KGHSH and CDR2 is LQKENI. CDR3 nucleotide sequence: TGTGCCAGCTCACCGGGTTCTACAGGCCACGAGCAGTACTTC. This codes for CASSPGSTGHEQYF.

A word on this clone: The limits of the CDR3 on the DNA are not certain, so only TCRdb's listed CDR3 is given. The chain is built from TRBV6-2 or TRBV6-3 and TRBJ2-1; the D call in the table, TRBD1, was not verified against the DNA. CDR1 and CDR2 (germline): MNHEY, SVGEGT. The CDR3 is 17 amino acids in total, end residues counted. CDR3 residues: CASSYFGPGQGAGEQFF.

V is TRBV30 and J is TRBJ1-5; 8 bases agree with TRBD1. V trimming: 2 bases; J trimming: 6 bases; junction bases outside the gene matches: 3. There are 13 residues in the CDR3. The germline V gene encodes CDR1 GTSNPN and CDR2 SVGIG (reference sequence). CDR3 region: CAWSRQGIQPQHF. The CDR3 coding sequence is TGTGCCTGGAGTCGACAGGGGATTCAGCCCCAGCATTTT.

V usage is TRBV28 and J usage is TRBJ2-7; 7 nucleotides match TRBD1. J lost 0 bases, V lost 8 bases, and 7 bases had no gene match. CDR1 is MDHEN and CDR2 is SYDVKM in the germline V gene. The CDR3 runs to 14 residues. The CDR3 spells CASGEQGPSYEQYF. The CDR3 DNA follows: TGTGCCAGCGGGGAACAGGGGCCCTCCTACGAGCAGTACTTC.

The chain combines TRBV5-5 with TRBJ2-7; 7 bases align to TRBD2. Germline values: CDR1 SGHKS, CDR2 YYEKEE (reference sequence). The CDR3 spans 15 residues. Trimming at V came to 0 bases and at J to 3 bases, leaving 6 bases not matched to a gene. The CDR3 coding sequence is TGTGCCAGCAGCTTGGTTGGGAGGGCCGGCTACGAGCAGTACTTC. Translating it yields CASSLVGRAGYEQYF.

The chain links TRBV5-1 to TRBJ2-5; D is unresolved. Per the germline V gene, CDR1 is SGHRS and CDR2 is YFSETQ. Trimming cost V 0 bases and J 5 bases, with 5 bases left between them. This CDR3 contains 12 residues. The CDR3 nucleotides are TGCGCCAGCAGCTTGGACTGGGAGACCCAGTACTTC. Translated, it gives CASSLDWETQYF.

The V and J genes are TRBV6-5 and TRBJ2-5; D unclear. The CDR3 extends over 14 amino acids. Germline V gene lookup returns CDR1 MNHEY and CDR2 SVGAGI. Deletions cut 6 bases from V and 4 bases from J, with 15 bases between. The CDR3 sequence: CASRASFTRETQYF. The CDR3 region has the DNA TGTGCCAGCAGGGCTAGTTTTACCAGAGAGACCCAGTACTTC.

This chain connects TRBV7-2 to TRBJ1-2; a weak D match, TRBD1 (5 bases). The CDR3 loop spans 14 amino acids. CDR1 is SGHTA and CDR2 is FQGNSA in the germline V gene. The ends were cut back, 5 bases at V and 6 bases at J, with 16 bases in the middle. DNA for the CDR3: TGTGCCAGCAGCCCCCGACAGCCTACCCATGGCTACACCTTC. The encoded protein is CASSPRQPTHGYTF.

Only a few counts were recorded for this clone. The CDR3 coding sequence is TGTGCCAGCAGCCCAGGCTTGTTTACAGGGTCTAGCTCCTACGAGCAGTACTTC. Translated: CASSPGLFTGSSSYEQYF. The chain joins TRBV3-1 (or the pseudogene TRBV3-2) to TRBJ2-7; D perhaps matches TRBD1 (6 bases). Trimming took off 4 bases at V and 0 bases at J, with 22 bases between the two ends. Looked up from germline, CDR1 is LGHDT and CDR2 is YNNKEL (reference sequence). This CDR3 comprises 18 residues.